This TCR beta chain was recorded in a study of identical twins. Deletions cut 4 bases from V and 7 bases from J, with 17 bases between. CDR1 is SGHRS and CDR2 is YFSETQ in the germline V gene. CDR3 length: 15 residues. At least ten counts were recorded for this clonotype. One entry per CDR3 protein, called by TCRdb with MiXCR from the 5' RACE reads. The sample shows 500,000 to 650,000 distinct CDR3 sequences, roughly 7.1% of them seen only once. Another study also made use of these data, one on yellow fever vaccine responses in identical twins.

This TCR came from a woman between 18 and 29 years old in good health. Sequencing was carried out using PBMCs. The chain recombines TRBV5-1 with TRBJ2-2; D remains ambiguous. The CDR3 coding sequence is TGCGCCAGCAGCACTTTAGGCCAACACGGCGGGGAGCTGTTTTTT. Residues: CASSTLGQHGGELFF.